The 13 T cell receptor beta chains below come from one sample, sequenced in a study of cytomegalovirus exposure and HLA in healthy donors. Primers for the PCR totalled 60 Vbeta and 13 Jbeta. The assay was immunoSEQ multiplex PCR, and TCRdb's table has in-frame clones only and misses some. Altogether over 130,000 clones are present, 82% being singletons, with the ten largest covering around 2.5%. Sequencing input: PBMCs. The source of these receptors is a male donor in good health and CMV-seronegative.

The chain has TRBV5-4 and TRBJ2-2; maybe TRBD2 (6 bases). The germline V and J ends were trimmed by 1 base and 5 bases, with 18 bases remaining between them. This CDR3 spans 17 amino acids. The germline CDR1 and CDR2 sequences are SGHNT and YYREEE (reference sequence). The CDR3 nucleotides are TGTGCCAGCAGCTTGTGGAGCGGGCCAACGGGGACCGGGGAGCTGTTTTTT. Protein product: CASSLWSGPTGTGELFF.

The chain recombines TRBV9 with TRBJ2-4; possible D gene TRBD2, 5 bases. CDR1 and CDR2 (germline): SGDLS, YYNGEE. CDR3 length: 15 residues. The V and J ends lost 4 bases and 0 bases respectively, with 11 bases between them. CDR3 nucleotide sequence: TGTGCCAGCAGCACAGAGGGCCTAGCCAAAAACATTCAGTACTTC. Its protein product is CASSTEGLAKNIQYF.

This chain joins TRBV6-1 and TRBJ2-4, with TRBD1 as a possible D gene (6 bases). The CDR3 has 11 amino acids. Between the trimmed V and J ends, which lost 8 bases and 7 bases, there was a span of 9 bases. Per germline, CDR1 MNHNS and CDR2 SASEGT. CDR3 amino acids: CASATGNIQYF. CDR3 bases: TGTGCCAGCGCCACAGGGAACATTCAGTACTTC.

The V and J genes are TRBV13 and TRBJ2-7, with TRBD2 identical over 12 bases. The J segment lost 3 bases and the V segment lost 0 bases, leaving 3 bases of the junction unmatched. Germline values: CDR1 PRHDT, CDR2 FYEKMQ (reference sequence). The CDR3 covers 16 residues. Written as DNA, the CDR3 is TGTGCCAGCAGCTTAGGCGGACTAGCGGGGAACTACGAGCAGTACTTC. Translating gives CASSLGGLAGNYEQYF.

This clone was seen a single time. This rearrangement joins TRBV2 to TRBJ2-1, with D possibly TRBD2 on 6 matching bases. Germline V gives CDR1 SNHLY, CDR2 FYNNEI. The ends were cut back, 4 bases at V and 8 bases at J, with 12 bases in the middle. The CDR3 is 13 amino acids. In nucleotides, the CDR3 is TGTGCCAGCAGTGCCCTAGCGTCCGATGAGCAGTTCTTC. Encoded protein: CASSALASDEQFF.

This chain links TRBV15 with TRBJ2-7, with a weak D call TRBD2 (6 bases). Looked up from germline, CDR1 is LNHNV and CDR2 is YYDKDF (reference sequence). The CDR3 runs to 14 residues. The V end was cut by 6 bases, the J end by 6 bases, with 18 bases between. As DNA, the CDR3 is TGTGCCACCAGTAGGGGACTGCGTTCCCGCGAGCAGTACTTC. Its translation is CATSRGLRSREQYF. Full variable domain (outside the CDR3, taken from reference TRBV15 and TRBJ2-7): DAMVIQNPRYQVTQFGKPVTLSCSQTLNHNVMYWYQQKSSQAPKLLFHYYDKDFNNEADTPDNFQSRRPNTSFCFLDIRSPGLGDTAMYLCATSRGLRSREQYFGPGTRLTVT.

About this clone: The sample has other DNA sequences that encode this CDR3 too. The chain has TRBV27 and TRBJ2-7, with D possibly being TRBD2 (6 bases). Trimming removed 2 bases at V and 0 bases at J, with 8 bases between. Germline CDR1 is MNHEY and CDR2 is SMNVEV (reference sequence). The CDR3 covers 14 residues. CDR3 amino acids: CASSLGTGSYEQYF. CDR3 nucleotide sequence: TGTGCCAGCAGTTTAGGGACTGGCTCCTACGAGCAGTACTTC.

This sequence joins TRBV28 and TRBJ1-1; 7 bases map to TRBD1. The CDR3 length is 13 residues. V trimming: 5 bases; J trimming: 4 bases; junction bases outside the gene matches: 4. In germline, CDR1 is MDHEN, CDR2 SYDVKM. CDR3 sequence reads: CASSIGTATEAFF. The CDR3 DNA follows: TGTGCCAGCAGTATCGGGACAGCCACTGAAGCTTTCTTT.

The rearrangement links TRBV13 to TRBJ2-7; D is perhaps TRBD2 (6 bases). V was trimmed by 5 bases and J by 5 bases, leaving 19 bases between them. This CDR3 spans 15 amino acids. Germline assignment: CDR1 PRHDT and CDR2 FYEKMQ (reference sequence). The CDR3 DNA reads as TGTGCCAGCAGCATCAATGTCGGGAGCACAAACGAGCAGTACTTC. Its translation: CASSINVGSTNEQYF.

J is TRBJ2-7 and V is TRBV30, with 9 positions matching TRBD2. CDR3 length equals 12 residues. The J segment lost 6 bases and the V segment lost 2 bases, leaving 2 bases of the junction unmatched. Germline CDR1 reads GTSNPN; CDR2 reads SVGIG (reference sequence). The CDR3 coding sequence is TGTGCCTGGAGTTCAGCGGGAGGCGAGCAGTACTTC. Protein sequence: CAWSSAGGEQYF.

This clone is a singleton in its sample. J is TRBJ1-2 and V is TRBV5-4; 8 positions match TRBD1. This CDR3 is 15 amino acids long. Looked up from germline, CDR1 is SGHNT and CDR2 is YYREEE (reference sequence). The J segment lost 2 bases and the V segment lost 6 bases, leaving 9 bases of the junction unmatched. The CDR3 reads CASTLGQGGNYGYTF. CDR3 DNA: TGTGCCAGCACCCTAGGACAGGGAGGCAACTATGGCTACACCTTC.

V usage is TRBV7-9 and J usage is TRBJ2-1; 9 bases agree with TRBD2. This CDR3 is built from 18 residues. Trimming removed 2 bases from V and 2 bases from J; junction bases left unmatched: 10. CDR1 SEHNR and CDR2 FQNEAQ come from the germline V gene (reference sequence). The CDR3 DNA reads as TGTGCCAGCAGCTTAACAGTTTTCGGACTAGCGACCTACAATGAGCAGTTCTTC. This encodes CASSLTVFGLATYNEQFF.

This clone was detected a few times. This rearrangement joins TRBV7-9 to TRBJ2-2; the D gene is possibly TRBD2 (6 bases). The CDR3 extends over 14 amino acids. The V and J ends lost 3 bases and 5 bases respectively, with 10 bases between them. CDR1 is SEHNR and CDR2 is FQNEAQ in the germline V gene (reference sequence). CDR3 sequence: CASSFPGVTGELFF. CDR3 coding DNA: TGTGCCAGCAGCTTCCCGGGAGTTACCGGGGAGCTGTTTTTT.